This passage covers 25 T cell receptor beta chains from one sample sequenced in a study of blood T cell repertoires in COVID-19. TCRdb's table, derived via immunoSEQ multiplex PCR, lists solely in-frame clones and lacks some. This table has 450,000 to 600,000 clones, about 85% appearing once. Material for sequencing was PBMCs or T cells enriched from blood (not recorded which). These receptors were collected from a woman under 30 who had recovered from COVID-19.

The chain has TRBV10-3 and TRBJ1-4; D not certain. V lost 6 bases to trimming and J lost 6 bases, with 17 bases between them. The CDR3 spans 15 residues. Germline values: CDR1 ENHRY, CDR2 SYGVKD. The CDR3 sequence: CAISPKGGKDEKLFF. The CDR3 coding sequence is TGTGCCATCAGCCCAAAGGGAGGGAAAGATGAAAAACTGTTTTTT.

J is TRBJ1-4 and V is TRBV28; 8 bases are a match to TRBD1. The length of the CDR3 is 18 residues. V lost 4 bases, J lost 13 bases, and 23 bases stayed unmatched. The germline V gene encodes CDR1 MDHEN and CDR2 SYDVKM. The CDR3 nucleotides read TGTGCCAGCAGTTCCCTGTATAGAGAACAGGGGGGGGAGTCTGGACTGTTTTTT. This codes for CASSSLYREQGGESGLFF.

This clone occurred a few times. The chain is built from TRBV2 and TRBJ2-2; possibly TRBD1 for D (5 bases). V gave up 7 bases and J gave up 4 bases, with 13 bases separating them. The CDR3 totals 14 residues. Germline lookup yields CDR1 SNHLY and CDR2 FYNNEI. The CDR3 region has the DNA TGTGCCAGCAAAGGGGCGCCGGTCACCGGGGAGCTGTTTTTT. Residues: CASKGAPVTGELFF.

J is TRBJ2-1 and V is TRBV5-4, with TRBD1 as a possible D gene (5 bases). There are 14 residues in the CDR3. The V end lost 4 bases, the J end lost 1 base, and 9 bases lay between the germline ends. CDR1 and CDR2 from the germline V gene are SGHNT and YYREEE (reference sequence). In DNA form, the CDR3 reads TGTGCCAGCAGCCGTGACAGTTCCTACAATGAGCAGTTCTTC. It is translated as CASSRDSSYNEQFF.

CDR3 nucleotide sequence: TGTGCCAGCAGCCAAGTTGGGATGGAGACAGGGGGCAATTACGAGCAGTACTTC. Protein product: CASSQVGMETGGNYEQYF. V usage is TRBV14 and J usage is TRBJ2-7; TRBD1 matches at 10 bases. Germline V lookup: CDR1 SGHDN, CDR2 FVKESK. The CDR3 sequence is 18 residues long. V shed 1 base and J 4 bases; nucleotides not matched to a gene: 13.

This chain connects TRBV2 to TRBJ1-5; maybe TRBD1 (5 bases). V lost 7 bases and J 6 bases, leaving 16 bases between the germline ends. The CDR3 covers 14 residues. Per the germline V gene, CDR1 is SNHLY and CDR2 is FYNNEI. The chain's CDR3 is CASNRAGNRQPQHF. CDR3 DNA: TGTGCCAGCAATAGGGCAGGGAACCGTCAGCCCCAGCATTTT.

The CDR3 coding sequence is TGTGCCAGCAGCCCAGGACAGGGCAACTATGGCTACACCTTC. Its translation is CASSPGQGNYGYTF. The chain combines TRBV3-1 (or the pseudogene TRBV3-2) with TRBJ1-2; 8 bases fit TRBD1. Per germline, CDR1 LGHDT and CDR2 YNNKEL (reference sequence). V lost 4 bases to trimming and J lost 2 bases; unmatched junction nucleotides: 3. CDR3 length equals 14 residues.

This rearrangement joins TRBV30 to TRBJ2-3; possibly TRBD2 for D (6 bases). CDR3 length: 13 residues. Trimming stripped 2 bases from V and 4 bases from J, with 10 bases between. The germline V gene encodes CDR1 GTSNPN and CDR2 SVGIG (reference sequence). In DNA form, the CDR3 reads TGTGCCTGGAGTTGGGGGGAGGCAGATACGCAGTATTTT. This codes for CAWSWGEADTQYF.

This clone occurred once. This chain joins TRBV5-1 and TRBJ2-1; the D gene is possibly TRBD2 (5 bases). CDR3 size: 16 residues. The V and J ends lost 0 bases and 0 bases respectively, with 10 bases between them. CDR1 SGHRS and CDR2 YFSETQ come from the germline V gene. The CDR3 DNA reads as TGCGCCAGCAGCTTGGGGGAGAGCCACTCCTACAATGAGCAGTTCTTC. Translation: CASSLGESHSYNEQFF.

The V and J genes are TRBV24-1 and TRBJ2-5, with 8 positions matching TRBD1. Germline trimming cut 5 bases from V and 2 bases from J; bases unmatched to any gene: 18. CDR3 length equals 19 residues. In germline, CDR1 is KGHDR, CDR2 SFDVKD. The CDR3 DNA sequence: TGTGCCACCAGTGGTTCCCCAGTGCAGGGACAGGTAATACAAGAGACCCAGTACTTC. It encodes CATSGSPVQGQVIQETQYF.

The genes are TRBV7-2 and TRBJ1-3, with 10 bases identical to TRBD1. V trimming: 2 bases; J trimming: 7 bases; junction bases outside the gene matches: 5. The length of the CDR3 is 15 residues. Germline loops: CDR1 SGHTA, CDR2 FQGNSA. CDR3 protein: CASSLPTGGWNTIYF. Here the CDR3 DNA reads TGTGCCAGCAGCTTACCGACAGGGGGCTGGAACACCATATATTTT. Complete variable domain (other parts from reference TRBV7-2 and TRBJ1-3): GAGVSQSPSNKVTEKGKDVELRCDPISGHTALYWYRQSLGQGLEFLIYFQGNSAPDKSGLPSDRFSAERTGGSVSTLTIQRTQQEDSAVYLCASSLPTGGWNTIYFGEGSWLTVV.

A single count supports this clone. The CDR3 DNA follows: TGTGCCAGTAGTCTTCACAGAATTAGCAATCAGCCCCAGCATTTT. Translating gives CASSLHRISNQPQHF. The chain is built from TRBV19 and TRBJ1-5; D is ambiguous. V lost 5 bases and J 0 bases, leaving 11 bases between the germline ends. The CDR3 contains 15 residues. Per the germline V gene, CDR1 is LNHDA and CDR2 is SQIVND (reference sequence).

The chain has TRBV5-4 and TRBJ1-1, with 7 bases fitting TRBD1. V was clipped by 2 bases and J by 1 base; unmatched bases: 2. Germline V gives CDR1 SGHNT, CDR2 YYREEE (reference sequence). The CDR3 runs to 14 residues. The chain's CDR3 is CASSFYRGNTEAFF. The CDR3 DNA sequence: TGTGCCAGCAGCTTCTACAGGGGGAACACTGAAGCTTTCTTT.

J is TRBJ2-5 and V is TRBV10-2; 9 bases match TRBD2. CDR1 and CDR2 (germline): WSHSY, SAAADI. After removal of 2 bases from V and 4 bases from J, the junction contained 5 bases not matched to a gene. The CDR3 covers 15 residues. The CDR3 nucleotides are TGCGCCAGCAGTGAGGGCGGGGGGGCCAGAGAGACCCAGTACTTC. This sequence encodes CASSEGGGARETQYF.

V usage is TRBV15 and J usage is TRBJ1-1; D not certain. This CDR3 has 15 residues. Trimming pared 1 base from V and 5 bases from J, leaving 14 bases between. Germline CDR1 and CDR2: LNHNV and YYDKDF (reference sequence). CDR3 coding DNA: TGTGCCACCAGCAGAGTCCAAAGCGGAAGGACTGAAGCTTTCTTT. Protein: CATSRVQSGRTEAFF.

The chain joins TRBV27 to TRBJ2-7; 7 nucleotides line up with TRBD2. The CDR3 runs 15 residues. After removal of 6 bases from V and 0 bases from J, the junction contained 8 bases not matched to a gene. The V gene's germline CDR1 is MNHEY and CDR2 SMNVEV (reference sequence). CDR3 amino acids: CASSLAGVSSYEQYF. DNA of the CDR3: TGTGCCAGCAGCCTCGCGGGGGTCTCCTCCTACGAGCAGTACTTC.

The chain has TRBV2 and TRBJ1-2, with TRBD1 as a possible D gene (5 bases). The CDR3 extends over 14 amino acids. V dropped 8 bases and J dropped 8 bases, with 21 bases sitting between them. Per germline, CDR1 SNHLY and CDR2 FYNNEI. The CDR3 region is CASGVFMGGYGYTF. The CDR3 DNA reads as TGTGCCAGCGGTGTTTTTATGGGGGGTTACGGCTACACCTTC.

This clone was counted a few times. The rearrangement uses TRBV14 and TRBJ2-1; D unresolved. V shed 0 bases and J shed 0 bases, with 9 bases lying between them. Germline CDR1 is SGHDN and CDR2 is FVKESK. The CDR3 length is 16 residues. DNA for the CDR3: TGTGCCAGCAGCCAAGACAGCCGGAGCTCCTACAATGAGCAGTTCTTC. Translation gives CASSQDSRSSYNEQFF. The full variable domain, completed using reference TRBV14 and TRBJ2-1, is EAGVTQFPSHSVIEKGQTVTLRCDPISGHDNLYWYRRVMGKEIKFLLHFVKESKQDESGMPNNRFLAERTGGTYSTLKVQPAELEDSGVYFCASSQDSRSSYNEQFFGPGTRLTVL.

The V gene is TRBV30, the J gene TRBJ1-4; D is ambiguous. Germline CDR1 is GTSNPN and CDR2 is SVGIG (reference sequence). The V gene lost 3 bases and the J gene lost 4 bases, with 9 bases spanning the gap. The CDR3 spans 13 residues. This CDR3 is CAWSQRYNEKLFF. Here the CDR3 DNA reads TGTGCCTGGAGCCAACGGTATAATGAAAAACTGTTTTTT.

This clone was found a few times. The chain joins TRBV5-1 to TRBJ2-7, with a weak D call TRBD2 (6 bases). V was clipped by 1 base and J by 7 bases, with 15 bases between them. This CDR3 has 14 amino acids. Germline V gene sequence: CDR1 SGHRS, CDR2 YFSETQ. CDR3 sequence reads: CASSLWSRRDEQYF. In DNA, the CDR3 is TGCGCCAGCAGCTTGTGGTCCCGGCGGGATGAGCAGTACTTC.

V usage is TRBV7-2 and J usage is TRBJ2-5; 9 bases are shared with TRBD1. The germline V gene encodes CDR1 SGHTA and CDR2 FQGNSA. V gave up 5 bases and J gave up 2 bases; unmatched junction bases: 6. This CDR3 spans 15 amino acids. The DNA for the CDR3 is TGTGCCAGCAGCCTCCCTGACAGGGGGCAAGAGACCCAGTACTTC. It specifies CASSLPDRGQETQYF.

This clone was detected only once. This chain links TRBV11-2 with TRBJ1-2, with D unclear. CDR1 is SGHAT, CDR2 FQNNGV, per germline. CDR3 length: 13 amino acids. Trimming removed 2 bases at V and 3 bases at J, with 7 bases between. The CDR3 region has the DNA TGTGCCAGCAGCTTAAGCCGGGACTATGGCTACACCTTC. This sequence encodes CASSLSRDYGYTF.

In its sample, this clone was seen a few times. This rearrangement joins TRBV12-3 or TRBV12-4 to TRBJ1-6; D may be TRBD1 (6 bases). Between the trimmed V and J ends, which lost 5 bases and 11 bases, there was a span of 10 bases. CDR3 length: 12 amino acids. The CDR3: CASSPDRTPLHF. The CDR3 region has the DNA TGTGCCAGCAGTCCCGACAGGACACCCCTCCACTTT.

The chain recombines TRBV5-1 with TRBJ2-5; 10 nucleotides line up with TRBD1. CDR1 and CDR2 from the germline V gene are SGHRS and YFSETQ. This CDR3 contains 16 residues. With V trimmed by 0 bases and J by 5 bases, 7 bases remained unmatched. The CDR3 DNA sequence: TGCGCCAGCAGCTTGGAGACAGGGGGCCGAGGGGAGACCCAGTACTTC. Translation: CASSLETGGRGETQYF.

V is TRBV30 and J is TRBJ1-6; D perhaps matches TRBD1 (5 bases). The germline V gene has CDR1 GTSNPN and CDR2 SVGIG (reference sequence). Trimming removed 3 bases at V and 2 bases at J, with 5 bases between. The CDR3 spans 13 residues. The CDR3 DNA sequence: TGTGCCTGGAGACAGGCCTATAATTCACCCCTCCACTTT. This gives the protein CAWRQAYNSPLHF.